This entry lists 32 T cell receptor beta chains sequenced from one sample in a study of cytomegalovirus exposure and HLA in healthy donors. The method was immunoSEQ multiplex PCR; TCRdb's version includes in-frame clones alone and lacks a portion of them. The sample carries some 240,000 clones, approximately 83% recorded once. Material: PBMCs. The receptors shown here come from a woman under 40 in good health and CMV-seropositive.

This chain's CDR3 is CASSVSAAGKPQHF. CDR3 in DNA: TGTGCCAGCAGCGTATCCGCCGCCGGGAAGCCCCAGCATTTT. The chain couples TRBV9 to TRBJ1-5; D is ambiguous. Per the germline V gene, CDR1 is SGDLS and CDR2 is YYNGEE. The CDR3 extends over 14 amino acids. V was pared by 1 base and J by 8 bases, with 13 bases between.

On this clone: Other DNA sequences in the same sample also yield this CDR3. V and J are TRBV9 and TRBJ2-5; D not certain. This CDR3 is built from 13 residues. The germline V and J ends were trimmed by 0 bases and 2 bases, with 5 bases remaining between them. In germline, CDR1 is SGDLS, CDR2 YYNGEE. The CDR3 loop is CASSVDTQETQYF. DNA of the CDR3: TGTGCCAGCAGCGTAGACACGCAAGAGACCCAGTACTTC.

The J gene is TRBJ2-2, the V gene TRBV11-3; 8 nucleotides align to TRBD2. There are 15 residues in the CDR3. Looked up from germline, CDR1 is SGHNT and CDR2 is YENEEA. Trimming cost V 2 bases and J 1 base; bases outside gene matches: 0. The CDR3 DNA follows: TGTGCCAGCAGCTTACGGGAGGGGAACACCGGGGAGCTGTTTTTT. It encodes CASSLREGNTGELFF.

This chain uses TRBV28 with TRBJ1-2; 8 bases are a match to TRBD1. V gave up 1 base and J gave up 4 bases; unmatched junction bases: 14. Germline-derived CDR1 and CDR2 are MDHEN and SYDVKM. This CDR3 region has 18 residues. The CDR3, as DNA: TGTGCCAGCAGTTTATTTGGACTTAGACAGGGGAGTATCTATGGCTACACCTTC. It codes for CASSLFGLRQGSIYGYTF.

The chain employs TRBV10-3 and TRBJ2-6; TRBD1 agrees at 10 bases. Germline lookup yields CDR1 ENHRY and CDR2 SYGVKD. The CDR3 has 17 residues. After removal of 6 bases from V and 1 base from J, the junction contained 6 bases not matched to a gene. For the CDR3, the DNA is TGTGCCATCAGCGGGACAGGGGCGAAGTCTGGGGCCAACGTCCTGACTTTC. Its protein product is CAISGTGAKSGANVLTF.

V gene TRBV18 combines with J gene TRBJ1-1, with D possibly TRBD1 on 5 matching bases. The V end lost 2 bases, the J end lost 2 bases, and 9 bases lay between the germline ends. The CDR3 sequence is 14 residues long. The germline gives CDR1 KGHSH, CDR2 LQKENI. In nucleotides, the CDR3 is TGTGCCAGCTCACCAAGTCAGGGTAACACTGAAGCTTTCTTT. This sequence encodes CASSPSQGNTEAFF. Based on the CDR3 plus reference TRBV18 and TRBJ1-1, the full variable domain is NAGVMQNPRHLVRRRGQEARLRCSPMKGHSHVYWYRQLPEEGLKFMVYLQKENIIDESGMPKERFSAEFPKEGPSILRIQQVVRGDSAAYFCASSPSQGNTEAFFGQGTRLTVV.

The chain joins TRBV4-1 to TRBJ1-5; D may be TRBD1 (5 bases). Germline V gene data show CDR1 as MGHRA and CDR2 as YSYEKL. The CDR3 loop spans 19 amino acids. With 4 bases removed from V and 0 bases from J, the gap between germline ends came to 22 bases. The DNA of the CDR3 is TGCGCCAGCAGCCTTGGAGGGGCGGCGGGAGATTATAGCAATCAGCCCCAGCATTTT. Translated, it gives CASSLGGAAGDYSNQPQHF.

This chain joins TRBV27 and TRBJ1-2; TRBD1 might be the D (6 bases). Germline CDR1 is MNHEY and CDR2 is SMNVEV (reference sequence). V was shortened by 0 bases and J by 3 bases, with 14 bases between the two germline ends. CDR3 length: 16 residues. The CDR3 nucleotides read TGTGCCAGCAGTTTATCAAGAGGGGGGGAAGACTATGGCTACACCTTC. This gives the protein CASSLSRGGEDYGYTF.

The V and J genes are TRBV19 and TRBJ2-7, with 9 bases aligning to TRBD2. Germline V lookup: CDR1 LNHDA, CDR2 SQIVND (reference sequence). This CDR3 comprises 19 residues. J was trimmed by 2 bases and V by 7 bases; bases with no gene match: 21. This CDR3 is CASTPTLVAGERAAYEQYF. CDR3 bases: TGTGCCAGTACCCCGACCTTGGTAGCGGGGGAAAGGGCGGCCTACGAGCAGTACTTC. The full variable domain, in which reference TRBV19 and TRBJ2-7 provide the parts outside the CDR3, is DGGITQSPKYLFRKEGQNVTLSCEQNLNHDAMYWYRQDPGQGLRLIYYSQIVNDFQKGDIAEGYSVSREKKESFPLTVTSAQKNPTAFYLCASTPTLVAGERAAYEQYFGPGTRLTVT.

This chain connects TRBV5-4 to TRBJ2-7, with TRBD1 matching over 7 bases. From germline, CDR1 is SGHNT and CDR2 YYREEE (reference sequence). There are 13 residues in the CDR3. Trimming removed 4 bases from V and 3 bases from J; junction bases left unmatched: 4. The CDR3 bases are TGTGCCAGCAGCACCGGACAGGTCTACGAGCAGTACTTC. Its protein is CASSTGQVYEQYF.

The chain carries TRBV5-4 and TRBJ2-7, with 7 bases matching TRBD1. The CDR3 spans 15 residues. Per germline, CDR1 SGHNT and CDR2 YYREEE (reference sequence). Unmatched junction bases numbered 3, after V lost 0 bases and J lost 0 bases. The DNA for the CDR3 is TGTGCCAGCAGCTTGGCCGACAGGGACTCCTACGAGCAGTACTTC. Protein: CASSLADRDSYEQYF.

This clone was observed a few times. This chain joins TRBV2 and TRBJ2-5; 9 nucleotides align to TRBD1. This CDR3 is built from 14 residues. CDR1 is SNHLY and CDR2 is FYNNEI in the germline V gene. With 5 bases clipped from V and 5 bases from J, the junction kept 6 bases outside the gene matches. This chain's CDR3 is CASSPDRGFETQYF. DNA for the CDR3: TGTGCCAGCAGTCCTGACAGGGGGTTTGAGACCCAGTACTTC.

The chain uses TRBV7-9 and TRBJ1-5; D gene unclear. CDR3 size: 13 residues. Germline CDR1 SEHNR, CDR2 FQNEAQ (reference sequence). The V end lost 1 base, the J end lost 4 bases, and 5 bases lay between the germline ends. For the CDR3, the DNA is TGTGCCAGCAGCTTAGAACAGAATCAGCCCCAGCATTTT. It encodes CASSLEQNQPQHF.

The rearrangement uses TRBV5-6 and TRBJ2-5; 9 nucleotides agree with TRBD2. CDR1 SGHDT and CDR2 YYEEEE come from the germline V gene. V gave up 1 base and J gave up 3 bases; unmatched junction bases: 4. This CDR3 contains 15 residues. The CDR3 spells CASSLSVAGEETQYF. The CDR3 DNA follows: TGTGCCAGCAGCTTGTCGGTAGCGGGGGAAGAGACCCAGTACTTC.

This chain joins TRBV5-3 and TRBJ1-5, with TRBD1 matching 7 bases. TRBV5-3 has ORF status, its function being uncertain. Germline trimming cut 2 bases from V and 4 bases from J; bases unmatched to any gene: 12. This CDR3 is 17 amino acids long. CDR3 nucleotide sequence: TGTGCCAGAAGCTTAGATTCGCGGAGACAGGGTAATCAGCCCCAGCATTTT. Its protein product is CARSLDSRRQGNQPQHF.

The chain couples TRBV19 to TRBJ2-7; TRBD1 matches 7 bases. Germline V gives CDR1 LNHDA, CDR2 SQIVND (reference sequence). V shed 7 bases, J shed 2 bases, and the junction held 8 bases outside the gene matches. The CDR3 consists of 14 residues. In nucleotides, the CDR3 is TGTGCCAGTACCCGGGACAGCAAGGCCTACGAGCAGTACTTC. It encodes CASTRDSKAYEQYF.

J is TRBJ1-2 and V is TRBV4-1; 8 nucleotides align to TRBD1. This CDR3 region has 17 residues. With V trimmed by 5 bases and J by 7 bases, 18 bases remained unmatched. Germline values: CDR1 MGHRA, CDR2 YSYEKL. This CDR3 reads CASSDVLRTGSTAGYTF. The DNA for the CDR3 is TGCGCCAGCAGCGACGTACTTCGGACAGGGAGTACGGCTGGCTACACCTTC.

This CDR3 is CSVEDFLQGPYNEQFF. The DNA for the CDR3 is TGCAGCGTTGAAGACTTCCTACAGGGTCCCTACAATGAGCAGTTCTTC. V is TRBV29-1 and J is TRBJ2-1; a possible D gene is TRBD1 (6 bases). The CDR3 consists of 16 residues. In germline, CDR1 is SQVTM, CDR2 ANQGSEA. Trimming removed 0 bases at V and 2 bases at J, with 14 bases between.

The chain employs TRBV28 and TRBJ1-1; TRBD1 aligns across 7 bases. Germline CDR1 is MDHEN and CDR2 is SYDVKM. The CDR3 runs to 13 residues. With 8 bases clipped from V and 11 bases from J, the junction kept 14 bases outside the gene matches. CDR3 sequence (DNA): TGTGCCAGCCGCGCGGCGGAGACAGGGAAGGCTTTCTTT. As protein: CASRAAETGKAFF. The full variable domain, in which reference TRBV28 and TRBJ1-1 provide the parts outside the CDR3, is DVKVTQSSRYLVKRTGEKVFLECVQDMDHENMFWYRQDPGLGLRLIYFSYDVKMKEKGDIPEGYSVSREKKERFSLILESASTNQTSMYLCASRAAETGKAFFGQGTRLTVV.

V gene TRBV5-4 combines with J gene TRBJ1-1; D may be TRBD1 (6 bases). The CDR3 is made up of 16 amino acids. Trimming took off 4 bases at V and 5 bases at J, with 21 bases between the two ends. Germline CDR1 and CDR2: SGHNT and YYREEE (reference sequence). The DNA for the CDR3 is TGTGCCAGCAGCCCGGAGATCAGGGGCGAGTTGACTGAAGCTTTCTTT. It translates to CASSPEIRGELTEAFF.

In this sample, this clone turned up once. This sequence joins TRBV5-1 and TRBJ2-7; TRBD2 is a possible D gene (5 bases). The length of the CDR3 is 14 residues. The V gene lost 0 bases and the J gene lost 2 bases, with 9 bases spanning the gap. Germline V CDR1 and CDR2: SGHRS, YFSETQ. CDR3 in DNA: TGCGCCAGCAGCTTGGAGCGGCCTCCCTACGAGCAGTACTTC. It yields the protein CASSLERPPYEQYF.

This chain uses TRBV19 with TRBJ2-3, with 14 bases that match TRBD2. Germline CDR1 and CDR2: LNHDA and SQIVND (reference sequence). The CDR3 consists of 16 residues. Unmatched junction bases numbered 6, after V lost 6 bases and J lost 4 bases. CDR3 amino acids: CASSPGTSGRADTQYF. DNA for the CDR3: TGTGCCAGTAGCCCGGGGACTAGCGGGAGAGCAGATACGCAGTATTTT. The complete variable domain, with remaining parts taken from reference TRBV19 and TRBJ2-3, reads DGGITQSPKYLFRKEGQNVTLSCEQNLNHDAMYWYRQDPGQGLRLIYYSQIVNDFQKGDIAEGYSVSREKKESFPLTVTSAQKNPTAFYLCASSPGTSGRADTQYFGPGTRLTVL.

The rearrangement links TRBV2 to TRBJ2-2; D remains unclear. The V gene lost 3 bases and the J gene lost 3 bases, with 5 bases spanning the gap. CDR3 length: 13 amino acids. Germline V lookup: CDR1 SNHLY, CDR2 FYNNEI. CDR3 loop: CASSDSYTGELFF. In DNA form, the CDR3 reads TGTGCCAGCAGTGATAGTTACACCGGGGAGCTGTTTTTT.

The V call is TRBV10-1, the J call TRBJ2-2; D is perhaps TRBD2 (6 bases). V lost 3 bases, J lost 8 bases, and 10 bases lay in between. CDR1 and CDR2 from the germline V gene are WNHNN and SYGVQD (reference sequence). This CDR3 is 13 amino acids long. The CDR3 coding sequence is TGCGCCAGCAGTGATGGGACTGTGGGGGAGCTGTTTTTT. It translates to CASSDGTVGELFF.

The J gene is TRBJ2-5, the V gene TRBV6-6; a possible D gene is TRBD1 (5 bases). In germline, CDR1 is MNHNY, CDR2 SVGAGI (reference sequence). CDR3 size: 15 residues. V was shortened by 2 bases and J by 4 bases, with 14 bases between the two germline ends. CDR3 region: CASSYAGPQGETQYF. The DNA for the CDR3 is TGTGCCAGCAGTTACGCAGGGCCCCAGGGAGAGACCCAGTACTTC.

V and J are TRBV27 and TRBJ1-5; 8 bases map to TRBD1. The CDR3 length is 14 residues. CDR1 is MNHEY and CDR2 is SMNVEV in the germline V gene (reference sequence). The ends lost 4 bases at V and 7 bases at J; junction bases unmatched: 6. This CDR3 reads CASSYTGGTQPQHF. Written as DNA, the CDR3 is TGTGCCAGCAGTTATACAGGGGGTACGCAGCCCCAGCATTTT.

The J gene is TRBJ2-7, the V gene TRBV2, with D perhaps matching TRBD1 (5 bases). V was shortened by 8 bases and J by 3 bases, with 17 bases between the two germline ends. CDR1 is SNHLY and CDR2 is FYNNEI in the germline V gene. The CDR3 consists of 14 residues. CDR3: CASADDSNYYEQYF. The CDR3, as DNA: TGTGCCAGCGCTGACGACAGTAATTACTACGAGCAGTACTTC.

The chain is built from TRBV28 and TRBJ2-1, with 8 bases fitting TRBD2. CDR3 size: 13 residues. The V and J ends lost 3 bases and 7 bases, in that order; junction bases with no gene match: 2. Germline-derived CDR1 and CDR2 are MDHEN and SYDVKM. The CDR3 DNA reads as TGTGCCAGCAGTTTCCGACTAGCGAATGAGCAGTTCTTC. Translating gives CASSFRLANEQFF.

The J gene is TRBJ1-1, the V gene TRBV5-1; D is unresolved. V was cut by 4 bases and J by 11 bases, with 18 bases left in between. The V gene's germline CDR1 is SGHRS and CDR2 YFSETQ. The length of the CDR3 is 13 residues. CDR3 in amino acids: CASSVEPVRSAFF. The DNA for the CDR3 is TGCGCCAGCAGCGTAGAACCGGTGCGGTCGGCTTTCTTT.

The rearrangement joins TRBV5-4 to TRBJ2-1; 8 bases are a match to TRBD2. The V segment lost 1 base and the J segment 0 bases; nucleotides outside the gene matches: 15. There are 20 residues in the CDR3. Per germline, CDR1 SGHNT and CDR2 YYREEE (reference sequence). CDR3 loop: CASSLRVPGLAGPSYNEQFF. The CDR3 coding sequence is TGTGCCAGCAGCTTGAGAGTACCCGGCCTAGCGGGTCCCTCCTACAATGAGCAGTTCTTC.

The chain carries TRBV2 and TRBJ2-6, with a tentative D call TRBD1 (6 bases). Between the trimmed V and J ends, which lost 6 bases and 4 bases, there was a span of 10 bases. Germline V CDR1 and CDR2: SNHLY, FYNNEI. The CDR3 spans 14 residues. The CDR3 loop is CASSGQGGANVLTF. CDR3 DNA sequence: TGTGCCAGCAGCGGCCAGGGGGGGGCCAACGTCCTGACTTTC.

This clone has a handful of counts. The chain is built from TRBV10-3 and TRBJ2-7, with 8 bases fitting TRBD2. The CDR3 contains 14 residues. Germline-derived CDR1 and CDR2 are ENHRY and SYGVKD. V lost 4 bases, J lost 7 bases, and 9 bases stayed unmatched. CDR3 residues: CAISAQAGVREQYF. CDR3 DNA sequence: TGTGCCATCAGTGCCCAAGCGGGAGTGAGGGAGCAGTACTTC.